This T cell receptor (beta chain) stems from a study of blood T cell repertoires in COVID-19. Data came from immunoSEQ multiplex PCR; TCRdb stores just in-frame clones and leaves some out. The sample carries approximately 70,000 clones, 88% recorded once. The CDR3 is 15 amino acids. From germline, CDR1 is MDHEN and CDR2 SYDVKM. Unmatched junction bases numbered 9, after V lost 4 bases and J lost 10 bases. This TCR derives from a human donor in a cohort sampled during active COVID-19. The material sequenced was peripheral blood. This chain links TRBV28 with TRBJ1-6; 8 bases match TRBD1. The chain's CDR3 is CASSSWTGKGSPLHF. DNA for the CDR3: TGTGCCAGCAGTTCCTGGACAGGGAAAGGATCACCCCTCCACTTT.